The clone carrying this T cell receptor beta chain was seen a few times. Trimming at V came to 2 bases and at J to 11 bases, leaving 9 bases not matched to a gene. This CDR3 has 13 residues. The source of the sample is a study of T cells after yellow fever vaccination. TCRdb called the 5' RACE reads again in MiXCR, with one record for every CDR3 protein. Here the sample spans about 220,000 distinct CDR3 sequences, 6.7% being singletons. The V and J genes are TRBV12-3 or TRBV12-4 and TRBJ2-7, with TRBD1 matching over 7 bases. The specimen comprised CD4+ T cells sorted from PBMCs, sampled on the day of the yellow fever booster vaccination. The sequence derives from a young man who received the YFV17D yellow fever vaccine. The CDR3 DNA sequence: TGTGCCAGCAGTTTAACAGGGGATGTATCCAAGTACTTC. Its translation is CASSLTGDVSKYF.